These 11 T cell receptor beta chains were sequenced from one sample in a study of blood T cell repertoires in COVID-19. Some clones are missing from TCRdb's copy, which holds only in-frame ones; the method was immunoSEQ multiplex PCR. The repertoire includes a few hundred thousand clones, just under 90% of them detected once, and 1.7% sits in the top ten. Input material: PBMCs or T cells enriched from blood (not recorded which). The receptors were sampled from a woman between 25 and 40 years old who had recovered from COVID-19.

V and J are TRBV11-2 and TRBJ2-3, with TRBD1 as a possible D gene (5 bases). Trimming pared 2 bases from V and 0 bases from J, leaving 12 bases between. This CDR3 has 16 residues. CDR1 SGHAT and CDR2 FQNNGV come from the germline V gene. The CDR3 region has the DNA TGTGCCAGCAGCTTAAGGGGAATTGCTAGCACAGATACGCAGTATTTT. Translated: CASSLRGIASTDTQYF.

As concerns this clone: Other DNA variants within this sample encode the same CDR3. This chain uses TRBV5-1 with TRBJ2-1; 7 nucleotides agree with TRBD2. The CDR3 is 15 residues long. With V trimmed by 3 bases and J by 1 base, 4 bases remained unmatched. Germline V gene sequence: CDR1 SGHRS, CDR2 YFSETQ. The CDR3 loop is CASSSSGTSYNEQFF. In DNA form, the CDR3 reads TGCGCCAGCAGCTCGAGCGGGACTTCCTACAATGAGCAGTTCTTC.

The chain links TRBV11-2 to TRBJ2-7; 8 positions match TRBD2. The CDR3 length is 15 residues. Germline V lookup: CDR1 SGHAT, CDR2 FQNNGV. V shed 5 bases, J shed 2 bases, and the junction held 8 bases outside the gene matches. The CDR3 region has the DNA TGTGCCAGCAGCCGGACCTTCGGGGGGGCCTACGAGCAGTACTTC. This encodes CASSRTFGGAYEQYF.

The count of this clone is one. This chain uses TRBV10-3 with TRBJ1-1; no firm D call. This CDR3 is 13 amino acids long. Trimming stripped 4 bases from V and 4 bases from J, with 10 bases between. CDR1 ENHRY and CDR2 SYGVKD come from the germline V gene. The CDR3 sequence is CAISGTSGTEAFF. CDR3 nucleotides: TGTGCCATCAGTGGGACTAGTGGCACTGAAGCTTTCTTT.

This clone was picked up one time. CDR3 coding DNA: TGTGCCAGTAGTATTAAGTCGAGGGGGGGCGAGCAGTACTTC. Amino acids: CASSIKSRGGEQYF. The rearrangement links TRBV19 to TRBJ2-7, with D maybe TRBD2 (7 bases). V lost 3 bases to trimming and J lost 6 bases, with 15 bases between them. This CDR3 region has 14 residues. Germline assignment: CDR1 LNHDA and CDR2 SQIVND (reference sequence).

V and J are TRBV14 and TRBJ2-3, with TRBD1 identical over 8 bases. Per the germline V gene, CDR1 is SGHDN and CDR2 is FVKESK. This CDR3 is 15 amino acids long. V was pared by 4 bases and J by 3 bases, with 6 bases of the junction left unmatched. The CDR3 sequence: CASSPPRQGTDTQYF. The DNA for the CDR3 is TGTGCCAGCAGCCCGCCTAGACAGGGGACAGATACGCAGTATTTT.

The V and J genes are TRBV30 and TRBJ2-1; possible D gene TRBD2, 5 bases. Trimming shortened V by 1 base and J by 6 bases, and 10 bases separated the two germline ends. Germline CDR1 reads GTSNPN; CDR2 reads SVGIG (reference sequence). The CDR3 totals 13 residues. The DNA for the CDR3 is TGTGCCTGGAGTGCAGAAGGAGGCAATGAGCAGTTCTTC. Protein: CAWSAEGGNEQFF.

The J gene is TRBJ2-5, the V gene TRBV2; 9 bases line up with TRBD2. The CDR3 runs 14 residues. Germline values: CDR1 SNHLY, CDR2 FYNNEI. V gave up 6 bases and J gave up 3 bases; unmatched junction bases: 5. The CDR3 loop reads CASRTGTSKETQYF. The CDR3 bases are TGTGCCAGCAGGACCGGGACTAGCAAAGAGACCCAGTACTTC. Full variable domain (rest looked up from reference TRBV2 and TRBJ2-5): EPEVTQTPSHQVTQMGQEVILRCVPISNHLYFYWYRQILGQKVEFLVSFYNNEISEKSEIFDDQFSVERPDGSNFTLKIRSTKLEDSAMYFCASRTGTSKETQYFGPGTRLLVL.

This clone turned up a few times. The J gene is TRBJ2-3, the V gene TRBV4-1, with TRBD1 identical over 10 bases. The CDR3 is made up of 16 amino acids. Germline V gene lookup returns CDR1 MGHRA and CDR2 YSYEKL. The J segment lost 3 bases and the V segment lost 2 bases, leaving 5 bases of the junction unmatched. In nucleotides, the CDR3 is TGCGCCAGCAGCCAATTGACAGGGGGCATGACAGATACGCAGTATTTT. It yields the protein CASSQLTGGMTDTQYF.

This chain's CDR3 is CASSSFHSPEAFF. In DNA form, the CDR3 reads TGTGCCAGCAGCTCTTTCCACAGCCCTGAAGCTTTCTTT. The chain couples TRBV5-6 to TRBJ1-1, with D uncertain. The germline V gene has CDR1 SGHDT and CDR2 YYEEEE. The length of the CDR3 is 13 residues. V shed 3 bases and J shed 6 bases, with 12 bases lying between them.

The chain links TRBV19 to TRBJ1-5; 7 bases match TRBD1. Losses at the gene ends were 10 bases for V and 3 bases for J; bases not matched to a gene: 3. CDR3 length equals 12 residues. Germline CDR1 and CDR2: LNHDA and SQIVND (reference sequence). The CDR3 DNA reads as TGTGCCACACAGGGGCCCAATCAGCCCCAGCATTTT. Its protein is CATQGPNQPQHF.